Listed below are T cell receptor beta chains from one sample, sequenced in a study of blood T cell repertoires in COVID-19. Repertoires were generated with immunoSEQ multiplex PCR, while TCRdb's copy carries only in-frame clones and drops some. Here the sample spans about 160,000 clones, approximately 80% being singletons. Material for sequencing was peripheral blood. The receptors originated from an elderly woman with acute or convalescent COVID-19. CDR3s include the opening cysteine and the closing phenylalanine or tryptophan. Each record gives: CDR3 DNA, CDR3 protein, V gene, D gene, J gene, clone size. A D gene is named only where the DNA matches it firmly. Size values are once, few and many counts, or a class for expanded clones, and some rows have none.

cdr3_nt: TGTGCCTGGAGTTCGCGCGCGCGGGGGTTCGGAAACACCATATATTTT
cdr3_aa: CAWSSRARGFGNTIYF
v_call: TRBV30
d_call: NA
j_call: TRBJ1-3
clone_size: NA

cdr3_nt: TGTGCCAGCAGTTCGACAGGGGGAAATGAAAAACTGTTTTTT
cdr3_aa: CASSSTGGNEKLFF
v_call: TRBV6-6
d_call: TRBD1
j_call: TRBJ1-4
clone_size: once

cdr3_nt: TGCGCCAGCAGCTCTGGCTACGCGGGGGACGAGCAGTACTTC
cdr3_aa: CASSSGYAGDEQYF
v_call: TRBV5-1
d_call: TRBD2
j_call: TRBJ2-7
clone_size: NA

cdr3_nt: TGTGCCAGCAGCCTACAGGGGACAGTCAACACTGAAGCTTTCTTT
cdr3_aa: CASSLQGTVNTEAFF
v_call: TRBV7-2
d_call: TRBD1
j_call: TRBJ1-1
clone_size: NA

cdr3_nt: TGTGCCAGCAGCCAGACCCCGGGACAGGGGACCTACGAGCAGTACTTC
cdr3_aa: CASSQTPGQGTYEQYF
v_call: TRBV14
d_call: TRBD1
j_call: TRBJ2-7
clone_size: once

cdr3_nt: TGTGCCAGCAGCTTGACGACAGCCCAAGAGACCCAGTACTTC
cdr3_aa: CASSLTTAQETQYF
v_call: TRBV5-4
d_call: NA
j_call: TRBJ2-5
clone_size: NA

cdr3_nt: TGTGCCAGCAGCCCGGGGGGGAATGAGCAGTTCTTC
cdr3_aa: CASSPGGNEQFF
v_call: TRBV5-6
d_call: TRBD2
j_call: TRBJ2-1
clone_size: NA

cdr3_nt: TGTGCCAGTAAAACAGAGACCAATCAGCCCCAGCATTTT
cdr3_aa: CASKTETNQPQHF
v_call: TRBV19
d_call: NA
j_call: TRBJ1-5
clone_size: few

cdr3_nt: TGTGCCAGCAGCGTTGCGGGAGACCTCTCCTACAATGAGCAGTTCTTC
cdr3_aa: CASSVAGDLSYNEQFF
v_call: TRBV9
d_call: TRBD2
j_call: TRBJ2-1
clone_size: NA

cdr3_nt: TGTGCCTGGAGTGTACTGTTGCGCGGAGAAAAACTGTTTTTT
cdr3_aa: CAWSVLLRGEKLFF
v_call: TRBV30
d_call: NA
j_call: TRBJ1-4
clone_size: NA

cdr3_nt: TGTGCCAGCAGTGAAGGGGACACCGTCCAAGAGACCCAGTACTTC
cdr3_aa: CASSEGDTVQETQYF
v_call: TRBV2
d_call: NA
j_call: TRBJ2-5
clone_size: few

cdr3_nt: TGTGCCAGCAGTCCGGCTCCCGGGGGTGAGCAGTTCTTC
cdr3_aa: CASSPAPGGEQFF
v_call: TRBV2
d_call: NA
j_call: TRBJ2-1
clone_size: NA

cdr3_nt: TGTGCCAGCAGTGAAGCTGGGACAGTTTACGAGCAGTACTTC
cdr3_aa: CASSEAGTVYEQYF
v_call: TRBV6-1
d_call: TRBD1
j_call: TRBJ2-7
clone_size: NA

cdr3_nt: TGTGCCAGCAGCCGGGACAGGGCACCTTATAGCAATCAGCCCCAGCATTTT
cdr3_aa: CASSRDRAPYSNQPQHF
v_call: TRBV6-2/TRBV6-3
d_call: TRBD1
j_call: TRBJ1-5
clone_size: NA

cdr3_nt: TGTGCCAGCAGTTACTCTCAGCTCCCTGGGGCTGGCTACACCTTC
cdr3_aa: CASSYSQLPGAGYTF
v_call: TRBV6-5
d_call: NA
j_call: TRBJ1-2
clone_size: NA

cdr3_nt: TGTGCCAGCAGCCCCGGACAGGGGGCGGGCACTGAAGCTTTCTTT
cdr3_aa: CASSPGQGAGTEAFF
v_call: TRBV28
d_call: TRBD1
j_call: TRBJ1-1
clone_size: NA

cdr3_nt: TGTGCCAGCAGCCCACTGCGGGGTGAGACCCAGTACTTC
cdr3_aa: CASSPLRGETQYF
v_call: TRBV3-1/TRBV3-2
d_call: NA
j_call: TRBJ2-5
clone_size: NA

cdr3_nt: TGTGCCAGCAGATCGGACAGGGATTACGAGCAGTACTTC
cdr3_aa: CASRSDRDYEQYF
v_call: TRBV12-3/TRBV12-4
d_call: TRBD1
j_call: TRBJ2-7
clone_size: many

cdr3_nt: TGTGCCACCGTAGCGGGAGCGTTTATAAATGAGCAGTTCTTC
cdr3_aa: CATVAGAFINEQFF
v_call: TRBV10-3
d_call: TRBD2
j_call: TRBJ2-1
clone_size: NA

cdr3_nt: TGCGCCAGCAGCCCAGGTACAGGGGGCTACGAGCAGTACTTC
cdr3_aa: CASSPGTGGYEQYF
v_call: TRBV5-1
d_call: TRBD1
j_call: TRBJ2-7
clone_size: NA

cdr3_nt: TGCGCCAGCAGCCAAGCATTCCTGGGGGGGGGACACACAGATACGCAGTATTTT
cdr3_aa: CASSQAFLGGGHTDTQYF
v_call: TRBV4-3
d_call: NA
j_call: TRBJ2-3
clone_size: NA

cdr3_nt: TGTGCGACGGGACAGACCTACGAGCAGTACTTC
cdr3_aa: CATGQTYEQYF
v_call: TRBV2
d_call: TRBD1
j_call: TRBJ2-7
clone_size: NA

cdr3_nt: TGTGCCAGCAGCCAGAGCGGGCTCGGGGGCAATGAGCAGTTCTTC
cdr3_aa: CASSQSGLGGNEQFF
v_call: TRBV6-6
d_call: NA
j_call: TRBJ2-1
clone_size: NA

cdr3_nt: TGTGCCAGCAGCCGATCACCGGGACAGTGGAAACACGAGCAGTACTTC
cdr3_aa: CASSRSPGQWKHEQYF
v_call: TRBV5-5
d_call: TRBD1
j_call: TRBJ2-7
clone_size: once

cdr3_nt: TGTGCCGAGTCCCATGACAGGAAGGGCTATGGCTACACCTTC
cdr3_aa: CAESHDRKGYGYTF
v_call: TRBV30
d_call: NA
j_call: TRBJ1-2
clone_size: once

cdr3_nt: TGTGCCAGCAGCTTATTCGGGGGGGCAGGAGAAGAGACCCAGTACTTC
cdr3_aa: CASSLFGGAGEETQYF
v_call: TRBV11-2
d_call: TRBD2
j_call: TRBJ2-5
clone_size: NA

cdr3_nt: TGTGCCAGCAGTTTAGCCCTGGCAGGTGAGCAGTTCTTC
cdr3_aa: CASSLALAGEQFF
v_call: TRBV12-3/TRBV12-4
d_call: NA
j_call: TRBJ2-1
clone_size: once

cdr3_nt: TGCGCCAGCAATTATCGCGGGGGAGAAGATGAGCAGTTCTTC
cdr3_aa: CASNYRGGEDEQFF
v_call: TRBV4-1
d_call: TRBD2
j_call: TRBJ2-1
clone_size: many

cdr3_nt: TGCGCCAGCAGTGAGTCGTGGACAGGAGGTCAGCCCCAGCATTTT
cdr3_aa: CASSESWTGGQPQHF
v_call: TRBV10-2
d_call: TRBD1
j_call: TRBJ1-5
clone_size: NA

cdr3_nt: TGCGCCAGCAGCCAAGGACAATCGTACCAAGAGACCCAGTACTTC
cdr3_aa: CASSQGQSYQETQYF
v_call: TRBV4-3
d_call: NA
j_call: TRBJ2-5
clone_size: NA

cdr3_nt: TGTGCCAGCAGCCAGCTTGACAGGGTTAACTATGGCTACACCTTC
cdr3_aa: CASSQLDRVNYGYTF
v_call: TRBV3-1/TRBV3-2
d_call: TRBD1
j_call: TRBJ1-2
clone_size: NA

cdr3_nt: TGTGCCAGCAGTTACTCAAGGACAGGTGGAACCGGGGAGCTGTTTTTT
cdr3_aa: CASSYSRTGGTGELFF
v_call: TRBV6-2/TRBV6-3
d_call: TRBD1
j_call: TRBJ2-2
clone_size: NA

cdr3_nt: TGTGCCAGCAGCTTAGCGGGGTCCCTGGGCTACACCTTC
cdr3_aa: CASSLAGSLGYTF
v_call: TRBV11-2
d_call: NA
j_call: TRBJ1-2
clone_size: NA

cdr3_nt: TGTGCCAGCAGCAAAGAGGACAGAGACAATGAGCAGTTCTTC
cdr3_aa: CASSKEDRDNEQFF
v_call: TRBV21-1
d_call: NA
j_call: TRBJ2-1
clone_size: NA

cdr3_nt: TGCGCCAGCAGTGTGGGGGGGGATACGCAGTATTTT
cdr3_aa: CASSVGGDTQYF
v_call: TRBV10-2
d_call: TRBD2
j_call: TRBJ2-3
clone_size: NA

cdr3_nt: TGCGCCAGCAGCCAGGGACTAGCGGGAGTAGGTGAGCAGTTCTTC
cdr3_aa: CASSQGLAGVGEQFF
v_call: TRBV5-1
d_call: TRBD2
j_call: TRBJ2-1
clone_size: NA

cdr3_nt: TGTGCCAGTAGTCCGAGGACAGGGATCACCTACGAGCAGTACTTC
cdr3_aa: CASSPRTGITYEQYF
v_call: TRBV19
d_call: TRBD1
j_call: TRBJ2-7
clone_size: once

cdr3_nt: TGCGCCAGCAGCTTTCGGGCCTACAATGAGCAGTTCTTC
cdr3_aa: CASSFRAYNEQFF
v_call: TRBV5-1
d_call: NA
j_call: TRBJ2-1
clone_size: once

cdr3_nt: TGTGCCGCCAGGGGGCCCACAGATACGCAGTATTTT
cdr3_aa: CAARGPTDTQYF
v_call: TRBV6-6
d_call: TRBD1
j_call: TRBJ2-3
clone_size: NA

cdr3_nt: TGTGCCGTCCCCGGGACAGCTAACACCGGGGAGCTGTTTTTT
cdr3_aa: CAVPGTANTGELFF
v_call: TRBV10-3
d_call: TRBD1
j_call: TRBJ2-2
clone_size: NA

cdr3_nt: TGCGCCAGCAGCTCCCTAGCGGGAGGGTCAACCGGGGAGCTGTTTTTT
cdr3_aa: CASSSLAGGSTGELFF
v_call: TRBV5-1
d_call: TRBD2
j_call: TRBJ2-2
clone_size: NA

cdr3_nt: TGTGCCACCAAGACGGACAGGGGCATGAACACTGAAGCTTTCTTT
cdr3_aa: CATKTDRGMNTEAFF
v_call: TRBV7-8
d_call: TRBD1
j_call: TRBJ1-1
clone_size: NA

cdr3_nt: TGTGCCAGCAGCTCTAGGAGGGCTGGAGGCTACACCTTC
cdr3_aa: CASSSRRAGGYTF
v_call: TRBV7-2
d_call: NA
j_call: TRBJ1-2
clone_size: NA

cdr3_nt: TGTGCCAGCAGCGTTACAGGGGGCCCTCAGCCCCAGCATTTT
cdr3_aa: CASSVTGGPQPQHF
v_call: TRBV7-2
d_call: TRBD1
j_call: TRBJ1-5
clone_size: few

cdr3_nt: TGCAGCGTGCGCGGGGTTTTCCAAGAGACCCAGTACTTC
cdr3_aa: CSVRGVFQETQYF
v_call: TRBV29-1
d_call: NA
j_call: TRBJ2-5
clone_size: NA

cdr3_nt: TGCAGTGCTAGTTCCCGGGCTAGCGGGAGGGAGCAGTACTTC
cdr3_aa: CSASSRASGREQYF
v_call: TRBV20-1
d_call: TRBD2
j_call: TRBJ2-7
clone_size: NA

cdr3_nt: TGTGCCAGCAGCTTAGGCGGGACTAGCGGCAATGAGCAGTTCTTC
cdr3_aa: CASSLGGTSGNEQFF
v_call: TRBV7-2
d_call: TRBD2
j_call: TRBJ2-1
clone_size: NA

cdr3_nt: TGTGCCAGCAGCCAAGAGGAAGGGACAGCCTATGGCTACACCTTC
cdr3_aa: CASSQEEGTAYGYTF
v_call: TRBV3-1/TRBV3-2
d_call: TRBD1
j_call: TRBJ1-2
clone_size: NA

cdr3_nt: TGTGCCAGCAGCCCGGGGGTAGCGGGAGGAGATACGCAGTATTTT
cdr3_aa: CASSPGVAGGDTQYF
v_call: TRBV7-2
d_call: TRBD2
j_call: TRBJ2-3
clone_size: NA

cdr3_nt: TGCAGCGAAAGACAGGGGTACAATGAGCAGTTCTTC
cdr3_aa: CSERQGYNEQFF
v_call: TRBV29-1
d_call: TRBD1
j_call: TRBJ2-1
clone_size: NA

cdr3_nt: TGTGCCAGCAGCTTGGGACAGGGTCGAAAGTGGAACACTGAAGCTTTCTTT
cdr3_aa: CASSLGQGRKWNTEAFF
v_call: TRBV7-9
d_call: TRBD1
j_call: TRBJ1-1
clone_size: few

cdr3_nt: TGCGCCAGCAGGCCTGTAGACATAGGCAGGGGGCAACACACTGAAGCTTTCTTT
cdr3_aa: CASRPVDIGRGQHTEAFF
v_call: TRBV5-1
d_call: TRBD1
j_call: TRBJ1-1
clone_size: NA